The rows below give T cell receptor beta chains drawn from one sample of a study of T cell responses to AZD1222 COVID-19 vaccine. The repertoire was sequenced with immunoSEQ multiplex PCR; TCRdb's copy has only in-frame clones and lacks some. The profile shows about 110,000 clones, roughly 90% of them singletons. The sample here was peripheral blood, taken on day 0 of AZD1222 vaccination. These TCRs come from an adult in good health. The CDR3 runs from the conserved cysteine through the conserved F or W. A D gene is named only where the DNA matches it firmly. Clone sizes are given selectively: once, few, many, or a class where the clone is expanded.

TRBV7-3,TRBD1,TRBJ1-4,NA,TGTGCCAGCAGCTTAAAGCCCCGGGCAGGGGGCGAGGGTGAAAAACTGTTTTTT,CASSLKPRAGGEGEKLFF
TRBV18,TRBD1,TRBJ1-2,NA,TGTGCCAGCTCACCAGGGGACAGTGCTAACTATGGCTACACCTTC,CASSPGDSANYGYTF
TRBV28,TRBD2,TRBJ2-1,NA,TGTGCCAGCAGTTTATTGGGGGGAGGGAGAAATGAGCAGTTCTTC,CASSLLGGGRNEQFF
TRBV7-9,NA,TRBJ2-1,NA,TGTGCCAGCAGGGGGTCGGGGTATGAGCAGTTCTTC,CASRGSGYEQFF
TRBV18,NA,TRBJ1-1,NA,TGTGCCAGCTCCTCCCGAGGTCAGGTAACAGAGGCGGTCACTGAAGCTTTCTTT,CASSSRGQVTEAVTEAFF
TRBV19,TRBD1,TRBJ2-7,NA,TGTGCCAGTAGTAAAGGGGGACAGTCTTCCTACGAGCAGTACTTC,CASSKGGQSSYEQYF
TRBV7-2,TRBD2,TRBJ2-7,NA,TGTGCCAGCAGCACCACCGGGACTAGCGGGCCCGTAAGATACGAGCAGTACTTC,CASSTTGTSGPVRYEQYF
TRBV29-1,NA,TRBJ1-2,NA,TGCAGCGTTGAGGTCCTCTATGGCTACACCTTC,CSVEVLYGYTF
TRBV18,NA,TRBJ1-6,NA,TGTGCCAGCTCACGAACCCCGGGGATGAAGGTTAATTCACCCCTCCACTTT,CASSRTPGMKVNSPLHF
TRBV3-1/TRBV3-2,TRBD2,TRBJ2-3,NA,TGTGCCAGCAGCCAAGCAGGCCAGCGGGGGGGCCTGGGCACAGATACGCAGTATTTT,CASSQAGQRGGLGTDTQYF
TRBV19,TRBD1,TRBJ1-2,NA,TGTGCCAGTACCTTAAGTCAGGGGGCTACATATGGCTACACCTTC,CASTLSQGATYGYTF
TRBV29-1,NA,TRBJ2-1,NA,TGCAGCGTTGACGGCGGTCTCAGCTCCTACAATGAGCAGTTCTTC,CSVDGGLSSYNEQFF
TRBV6-2/TRBV6-3,NA,TRBJ1-2,NA,TGTGCCAGCAGTTACTCGGGGGTGCGGCGGTCTTATGGCTACACCTTC,CASSYSGVRRSYGYTF
TRBV4-3,NA,TRBJ1-5,once,TGCGCCAGCAGCCAGGCACTACGCACAGGGAGCAATCAGCCCCAGCATTTT,CASSQALRTGSNQPQHF
TRBV7-9,TRBD2,TRBJ2-5,NA,TGTGCCAGCCGCTTCTCGCTAGCGGGGCAGGAGACCCAGTACTTC,CASRFSLAGQETQYF
TRBV18,NA,TRBJ2-7,NA,TGTGCCAGCTCACCAAGTCGAACGGCCTACGAGCAGTACTTC,CASSPSRTAYEQYF
TRBV2,TRBD1,TRBJ2-7,NA,TGTGCCAGCAGTTTTGGGGGACAGGGGTCCTACGAGCAGTACTTC,CASSFGGQGSYEQYF
TRBV6-1,NA,TRBJ2-5,NA,TGTGCCAGCAGGGAAGGGGGGGCGTTAGAGACCCAGTACTTC,CASREGGALETQYF
TRBV15,TRBD2,TRBJ2-3,NA,TGTGCCACCAGCCAAACGAACGGGAGGACAGATACGCAGTATTTT,CATSQTNGRTDTQYF
TRBV9,NA,TRBJ1-5,NA,TGTGCCAGCAGTAAACAGGGATCAAATCAGCCCCAGCATTTT,CASSKQGSNQPQHF
TRBV27,NA,TRBJ2-2,NA,TGTGCCACCGCTACAGGGTGGGGCACCGGGGAGCTGTTTTTT,CATATGWGTGELFF
TRBV7-3,TRBD2,TRBJ2-3,NA,TGTGCCAGCAGCTCCGTTGCGGGGGGCCCCCGGGTTACGCAGTATTTT,CASSSVAGGPRVTQYF
TRBV19,NA,TRBJ2-1,NA,TGTGCCAGTAGTACAGACAGATACAATGAGCAGTTCTTC,CASSTDRYNEQFF
TRBV11-2,TRBD1,TRBJ1-1,once,TGTGCCAGCAGCTTATCAGGGGGAAAAACTGAAGCTTTCTTT,CASSLSGGKTEAFF
TRBV11-2,NA,TRBJ2-2,NA,TGTGCCAGCAGCGTAAGAACAGATAGCGTTAGGGAGCTGTTTTTT,CASSVRTDSVRELFF
TRBV29-1,NA,TRBJ2-1,few,TGCAGCGTCGGAAGGGGGAACAATGAGCAGTTCTTC,CSVGRGNNEQFF
TRBV7-3,NA,TRBJ2-5,NA,TGTGCCAGCAGCTTAGAGGGATCTAAGACCCAGTACTTC,CASSLEGSKTQYF
TRBV14,NA,TRBJ2-1,NA,TGTGCCAGCAGCCAAGATCTTTACCAGCCCTACAATGAGCAGTTCTTC,CASSQDLYQPYNEQFF
TRBV27,TRBD1,TRBJ1-6,NA,TGTGCCAGCAGTTCGGGACAGATCTATAATTCACCCCTCCACTTT,CASSSGQIYNSPLHF
TRBV9,NA,TRBJ2-7,NA,TGTGCCAGCAGCGTAGAAGGGAGGGGGGACGGAAACTCCTACGAGCAGTACTTC,CASSVEGRGDGNSYEQYF
TRBV5-1,TRBD2,TRBJ2-1,NA,TGCGCCAGCAGCTTAACCGGGACTAGGGGGTACAATGAGCAGTTCTTC,CASSLTGTRGYNEQFF
TRBV27,TRBD1,TRBJ1-4,NA,TGTGCCAGCAGTCGGGACAGGGGGGGTGAAAAACTGTTTTTT,CASSRDRGGEKLFF
TRBV5-1,NA,TRBJ1-6,NA,TGCGCCAGCAGCATCCGGGCCCCATCCGGTTCACCCCTCCACTTT,CASSIRAPSGSPLHF
TRBV25-1,NA,TRBJ2-2,NA,TGTGCCAGCAGTGAATTTGGGAGCACCGGGGAGCTGTTTTTT,CASSEFGSTGELFF
TRBV12-5,NA,TRBJ2-7,NA,TGTGCTAGTGGTTTGGGATTCCGGGTTGGCCACGAGCAGTACTTC,CASGLGFRVGHEQYF
TRBV14,NA,TRBJ2-7,NA,TGTGCCAGCAGCGGCCGTTCCGAGCAGTACTTC,CASSGRSEQYF
TRBV25-1,TRBD1,TRBJ1-1,NA,TGTGCCAGCAGTGAATGGGGAAGGGGGCGAACTGAAGCTTTCTTT,CASSEWGRGRTEAFF
TRBV5-1,TRBD2,TRBJ2-7,NA,TGCGCCAGCAGCTTGGGACTAGCGGCGAACTCCTACGAGCAGTACTTC,CASSLGLAANSYEQYF
TRBV5-1,NA,TRBJ2-3,once,TGCGCCAGCAGCTTGGGGGGGACTCTAAGCACAGATACGCAGTATTTT,CASSLGGTLSTDTQYF
TRBV29-1,NA,TRBJ2-3,NA,TGCAGCGTTGAAGATAGTAGCACAGATACGCAGTATTTT,CSVEDSSTDTQYF